The T cell receptor (beta chain) described here comes from a study of blood T cell repertoires in COVID-19. Study-wide background: Donors in the United States, Italy and Spain gave samples during acute or convalescent COVID-19. Nucleic acid was either cDNA or gDNA, and it came from T cells, B-cell-depleted T cells, or PBMCs.

Original processing methods: Researchers report that nucleated cell counts were estimated from reference gene primer amplification. Data came from immunoSEQ multiplex PCR; TCRdb stores just in-frame clones and leaves some out. The D gene and trimming were derived from the DNA, and the V and J assignments and clone size from that table. The table includes roughly 150,000 clones, more than 90% detected once. This TCR came from a man in his 60s with active or convalescent COVID-19. Sequencing input: peripheral blood.

The CDR3 loop reads CASSYGSLNSGNTIYF. In DNA form, the CDR3 reads TGTGCCAGCAGCTACGGGAGTCTAAACTCTGGAAACACCATATATTTT. The rearrangement joins TRBV5-6 to TRBJ1-3; D is unresolved. V was shortened by 3 bases and J by 0 bases, with 13 bases between the two germline ends. The CDR3 has 16 residues. Germline V lookup: CDR1 SGHDT, CDR2 YYEEEE. Variable domain in full (rest from reference TRBV5-6 and TRBJ1-3): DAGVTQSPTHLIKTRGQQVTLRCSPKSGHDTVSWYQQALGQGPQFIFQYYEEEERQRGNFPDRFSGHQFPNYSSELNVNALLLGDSALYLCASSYGSLNSGNTIYFGEGSWLTVV.